This TCR beta chain was recovered during a study of T cell repertoires in cytomegalovirus infection. TCRdb re-called the reads through MiXCR, storing one row per CDR3 protein. The sample has 350,000 to 400,000 distinct CDR3 sequences, roughly 34% seen once. A note on this clonotype: Its antigen is unknown.

This clonotype originated in a human donor in good health (CMV status not recorded). Some clones in this sample may be carry-over from other donors' samples. The material sequenced was cultured PBMCs, taken from culture after CMV antigen stimulation.

The CDR3 loop is CASSLVSAGFGDTEAFF. The CDR3 DNA is TGTGCCAGCAGCTTAGTATCTGCGGGGTTCGGAGACACTGAAGCTTTCTTT. J is TRBJ1-1 and V is TRBV11-2, with no clear D. Germline-derived CDR1 and CDR2 are SGHAT and FQNNGV. The CDR3 is made up of 17 amino acids. V gave up 1 base and J gave up 3 bases, with 18 bases separating them.